The text below deals with one T cell receptor (beta chain). Its recognized antigen is unknown. No clone much larger than this one lies a single base away; base qualities are absent. The germline V gene sets CDR1 to MDHEN and CDR2 to SYDVKM. The CDR3 numbers 13 residues from cysteine through phenylalanine. CDR3 DNA is the only sequence kept; it has 39 bases, read in frame from the first base. V drops 3 bases and J drops 7 bases, leaving 7 bases in between. The collaborating institutions used their own protocols to collect whole blood in K2EDTA tubes. Collaborator samples were shipped for TCRbeta analysis as frozen whole blood, isolated PBMCs, or DNA extracted from either sample type. These data come from a study of blood T cell repertoires in COVID-19 (dated by TCRdb to 2018 to 2020). Looking at the study overall: Samples covering the acute and convalescent phases of COVID-19 were provided by collaborators in the United States, Italy and Spain. The samples were drawn from two sources: the first 160 participants of the ongoing ImmuneRACE study, and approximately 1,300 subjects contributed by 6 global collaborators. A freely available public database, intended as a resource for researchers studying the immune response to SARS-CoV-2, is where the repertoires were released. The prospective study material was composed of cDNA or gDNA derived from T cells, B-cell-depleted T cells, or PBMCs. Where available, HLA class I and class II types were taken from metadata supplied by the sample provider and were not determined by assay-based typing. Nearly every sample came with metadata listing a de-identified subject ID, COVID-19 status, age in years and sex. Subjects who had been exposed to COVID-19, were actively infected with it, or had recovered from it provided the deeply sampled blood TCRbeta repertoires that made up the dataset. Overall results and qualifications from the work: The amount of clinical and demographic metadata varied by source and participant and was provided uncurated.

The immunoSEQ Assay, a bias-controlled multiplex PCR, was used to amplify TCRbeta CDR3 regions from genomic DNA. Concerning the study's data processing: Within the assay, amplification of reference gene primers was used to estimate how many nucleated cells each sample contained. Sequence reads were collapsed and filtered to measure the absolute abundance of every unique TCRbeta CDR3 rearrangement. For each sample, productive Simpson clonality was calculated as the square root of Simpson's diversity index across productive rearrangements. TCRdb re-hosts the immuneACCESS table, in-frame sequences only. Its copies lack some clones; in the studies checked, an unresolved V gene accounts for under half of them, and the cause for the rest is not known. V, J and clone size are taken as reported in that table, and D and trimming were inferred from the DNA itself. The sample contains about 250,000 clones, roughly four fifths of them found a single time. About 10% of the sample is held by the ten biggest clonotypes.

Specimen: peripheral blood. The receptor chain draws on TRBV28 and TRBJ1-6; there is no confident call for the D gene. This clonotype was obtained from a man aged 80 or over with acute or convalescent COVID-19. The CDR3 in this case is CASSFPPNSPLHF. The DNA is as follows: TGTGCCAGCAGTTTCCCTCCCAATTCACCCCTCCACTTT.